The rows below give T cell receptor beta chains drawn from one sample of a study of beta chain features in type 1 diabetes. Profiling relied on immunoSEQ multiplex PCR, and the TCRdb table lists in-frame clones only, not all of them. The sample includes 250,000 to 350,000 clones, about 10% of them seen just once. The sample taken for sequencing was naive CD4+ T cells from blood. All receptors come from a woman in her twenties or thirties in good health. The conserved cysteine and the conserved F or W are not part of the CDR3 here.

13	TRBJ2-5	TRBV27	ASSKDRGRRETQY
14	TRBJ1-3	TRBV11-2	ASSLGQGPTGNTIY
16	TRBJ1-1	TRBV18	ASSPVQLQGPMNTEAF
9	TRBJ1-2	TRBV30	ATGGDYGYT
12	TRBJ2-5	TRBV5-1	ASSFPGQEETQY
13	TRBJ2-5	TRBV2	ASNRLAGDQETQY
13	TRBJ2-7	TRBV14	ASSQDGQGTYEQY
11	TRBJ2-2	TRBV29-1	SVEDQVSRELF
13	TRBJ2-7	TRBV4-3	ASSQAVGRGPEQY
15	TRBJ1-5	TRBV7-9	ASSLAGLATADQPQH
9	TRBJ2-1	TRBV20-1	SAPGDNEQF
12	TRBJ2-1	TRBV30	AWRPREQHNEQF
9	TRBJ2-3	TRBV2	ASSRTDTQY
11	TRBJ2-5	TRBV7-3	ASSFSGEETQY
14	TRBJ1-1	TRBV7-9	ASSASGGAANTEAF
15	TRBJ2-7	TRBV18	ASSSLDTGAQGYEQY
14	TRBJ2-2	TRBV7-9	ASSSARGSSTGELF
11	TRBJ1-1	TRBV4-2	ASSQDWATEAF
12	TRBJ1-5	TRBV27	ASSLERANQPQH
18	TRBJ2-4	TRBV9	ASSVGLAGGGLLAKNIQY
13	TRBJ2-2	TRBV25-1	ASTSALRGTGELF
15	TRBJ2-1	TRBV18	ASTPRGPSGSQNEQF